A selection of T cell receptor beta chains follows, all from one sample in a study of cytomegalovirus exposure and HLA in healthy donors. The assay was immunoSEQ multiplex PCR, and TCRdb's table has in-frame clones only and misses some. The data hold over 30,000 clones, with roughly 88% observed a single time. The sequencing input was PBMCs. These receptors were collected from a woman aged 35 to 49 in good health and CMV-seropositive. Both conserved end residues are part of each CDR3. Fields, in order: V gene, clone size, D gene, J gene, CDR3 protein, CDR3 DNA. A D gene is named only where the DNA matches it firmly. A clone size is listed for some rows: how often the clone was seen (once, few, many), or a class if it is expanded.

>TRBV5-4|.|.|TRBJ2-2
CASSFQGGTGELFF
TGTGCCAGCAGCTTCCAGGGTGGGACCGGGGAGCTGTTTTTT
>TRBV20-1|.|.|TRBJ2-3
CSPSADTQYF
TGCAGTCCCTCCGCAGATACGCAGTATTTT
>TRBV9|.|TRBD1|TRBJ1-1
CASSPTTGMSAFF
TGTGCCAGCAGCCCAACGACAGGGATGAGCGCTTTCTTT
>TRBV18|.|.|TRBJ2-7
CASSPEDRSLNHEQYF
TGTGCCAGCTCACCCGAAGACAGGTCCCTTAACCACGAGCAGTACTTC
>TRBV6-1|.|TRBD1|TRBJ2-7
CASSEDTGGLSYEQYF
TGTGCCAGCAGTGAGGACACAGGGGGCCTCTCCTACGAGCAGTACTTC
>TRBV28|.|.|TRBJ2-7
CASSRTGYEQYF
TGTGCCAGCAGCCGAACCGGCTACGAGCAGTACTTC
>TRBV7-3|.|.|TRBJ1-1
CSSSLNGGGAVTEAFF
TGTTCCAGCAGCTTAAATGGTGGTGGGGCTGTCACTGAAGCTTTCTTT
>TRBV29-1|once|.|TRBJ2-4
CSARSGPIQYF
TGCAGCGCCCGCTCAGGGCCCATTCAGTACTTC
>TRBV5-6|.|.|TRBJ2-3
CASKPHSTDTQYF
TGTGCCAGCAAGCCCCATAGCACAGATACGCAGTATTTT
>TRBV4-3|few|TRBD1|TRBJ2-3
CASSQGNDRGADTQYF
TGCGCCAGCAGCCAAGGGAACGACAGGGGCGCAGATACGCAGTATTTT
>TRBV5-4|.|TRBD1|TRBJ1-2
CASSIQGRTNYGYTF
TGTGCCAGCAGCATACAGGGGAGGACTAACTATGGCTACACCTTC
>TRBV4-1|.|.|TRBJ2-6
CASSQGVQGLKGANVLTF
TGCGCCAGCAGCCAGGGGGTTCAGGGGCTCAAGGGGGCCAACGTCCTGACTTTC
>TRBV7-9|.|TRBD1|TRBJ1-3
CASSQGTGSGNTIYF
TGTGCCAGCAGCCAGGGGACAGGCTCTGGAAACACCATATATTTT
>TRBV6-5|.|.|TRBJ2-7
CASSYSGDRPYEQYF
TGTGCCAGCAGTTACTCAGGAGACAGGCCCTACGAGCAGTACTTC
>TRBV13|.|TRBD1|TRBJ2-7
CASSPAGTGSGEQYF
TGTGCCAGCAGCCCTGCCGGGACAGGGTCCGGCGAGCAGTACTTC
>TRBV6-5|once|TRBD1|TRBJ2-3
CASSRRQGRTDTQYF
TGTGCCAGCAGCCGTAGACAGGGTCGGACAGATACGCAGTATTTT
>TRBV7-9|.|.|TRBJ1-1
CASSLVAGGEAFF
TGTGCCAGCAGCTTAGTAGCAGGAGGTGAAGCTTTCTTT
>TRBV6-1|once|TRBD1|TRBJ1-2
CASVRQGPYGYTF
TGTGCCAGCGTCAGACAGGGGCCCTATGGCTACACCTTC
>TRBV27|.|TRBD1|TRBJ1-2
CASSPGQVTNYGYTF
TGTGCCAGCAGTCCCGGACAGGTTACGAACTATGGCTACACCTTC
>TRBV7-9|few|TRBD1|TRBJ1-1
CASSGHYGMDRVEGEAFF
TGTGCCAGCAGCGGTCACTACGGGATGGACAGGGTTGAGGGTGAAGCTTTCTTT
>TRBV27|.|TRBD2|TRBJ2-7
CASSSRTSGGESYEQYF
TGTGCCAGCAGTTCTCGGACTAGCGGGGGAGAATCCTACGAGCAGTACTTC
>TRBV7-2|few|.|TRBJ2-3
CASSLKQSTDTQYF
TGTGCCAGCAGCTTAAAACAGAGCACAGATACGCAGTATTTT
>TRBV25-1|.|TRBD1|TRBJ2-2
CASSDPDRARTGELFF
TGTGCCAGCAGTGATCCGGACAGGGCCCGCACCGGGGAGCTGTTTTTT
>TRBV28|.|TRBD1|TRBJ1-2
CASTSGQKGNGYTF
TGTGCCAGCACCTCGGGACAGAAGGGAAATGGCTACACCTTC
>TRBV27|.|.|TRBJ1-1
CASSLSWSTEAFF
TGTGCCAGCAGTTTATCGTGGAGTACTGAAGCTTTCTTT
>TRBV6-6|.|.|TRBJ2-7
CASRESYEQYF
TGTGCCAGCAGGGAGTCCTACGAGCAGTACTTC
>TRBV7-9|.|.|TRBJ1-1
CASSDPGQLNTEAFF
TGTGCCAGCAGCGACCCGGGACAACTGAACACTGAAGCTTTCTTT
>TRBV5-4|.|TRBD1|TRBJ2-3
CASSNQGASDTQYF
TGTGCCAGCAGTAACCAGGGGGCCTCAGATACGCAGTATTTT
>TRBV7-3|once|.|TRBJ1-1
CASSEQGNTEAFF
TGTGCCAGCAGCGAACAGGGGAACACTGAAGCTTTCTTT
>TRBV18|.|TRBD1|TRBJ2-7
CASSRQGAYEQYF
TGTGCCAGCTCACGGCAGGGGGCCTACGAGCAGTACTTC
>TRBV29-1|.|TRBD1|TRBJ1-4
CSVQRDRGTEKLFF
TGCAGCGTTCAAAGGGACAGGGGGACTGAAAAACTGTTTTTT
>TRBV2|once|TRBD2|TRBJ2-5
CASSEIAGGETQYF
TGTGCCAGCAGTGAAATTGCGGGGGGAGAGACCCAGTACTTC
>TRBV5-4|.|.|TRBJ2-7
CASSLDADSGGPPYEQYF
TGTGCCAGCAGCTTGGACGCCGACAGTGGTGGGCCCCCCTACGAGCAGTACTTC
>TRBV9|once|TRBD1|TRBJ1-2
CASSVYRDREAYTF
TGTGCCAGCAGCGTTTACCGGGACAGGGAGGCCTACACCTTC
>TRBV5-1|.|TRBD1|TRBJ1-4
CASSLGAGGEKLFF
TGCGCCAGCAGCTTGGGGGCAGGGGGTGAAAAACTGTTTTTT
>TRBV27|.|TRBD1|TRBJ1-2
CASWTGVNYGYTF
TGTGCCAGCTGGACAGGGGTCAACTATGGCTACACCTTC